This T cell receptor (beta chain) was observed in a study of a mutant IDH1 vaccine in newly diagnosed glioma. Study-level information: The study started vaccination 4-6 weeks after radiotherapy alone, or with temozolomide cycles. Those enrolled had earlier been treated with radiotherapy, temozolomide, or both, mostly both.

Germline lookup yields CDR1 SGHRS and CDR2 YFSETQ. The CDR3 loop spans 16 amino acids. V was clipped by 7 bases and J by 7 bases, with 24 bases between them. TCRdb's copy holds only in-frame clones and misses some; the assay was immunoSEQ multiplex PCR. The sample has over 50,000 clones; over 75% are singletons. Noted time point: week 23, last vaccination. All doses held 300 ug of mutant IDH1 20-mer peptide, with topical imiquimod. Donors' newly diagnosed IDH1-mutant WHO grade 3 or 4 astrocytomas lacked nuclear ATRX. Worth noting for this clone: The antigen remains unidentified.

This TCR came from a man between 18 and 35 years old with glioma. This sample comprised PBMCs, obtained from a glioma patient whose treatment included an IDH1 peptide vaccine. V usage is TRBV5-1 and J usage is TRBJ2-1, with D possibly being TRBD2 (6 bases). The CDR3 DNA is TGCGCCAGCCAACCGGACCCCTTCGTGCGGGGTAATGAGCAGTTCTTC. Translated, it gives CASQPDPFVRGNEQFF. Full variable domain (missing parts from reference TRBV5-1 and TRBJ2-1): KAGVTQTPRYLIKTRGQQVTLSCSPISGHRSVSWYQQTPGQGLQFLFEYFSETQRNKGNFPGRFSGRQFSNSRSEMNVSTLELGDSALYLCASQPDPFVRGNEQFFGPGTRLTVL.